The present T cell receptor (beta chain) was sequenced within a study of T-cell reconstitution after alpha-beta-depleted transplantation in children. Study outcomes and limitations: As was reported, about two months after transplant, alpha-beta T cells came from several hundred expanded graft clones.

In its sample, this clonotype was seen many times. Its antigen is unknown. Researchers prepared the TCRbeta library using unique molecular identifiers, the study reports. A single record per CDR3 protein comes from TCRdb applying MiXCR to the PCR reads. This table holds about 280,000 distinct CDR3 sequences, around 10% found once. The source material was peripheral blood, sampled 180 days after TCRalphabeta/CD19-depleted stem cell transplant. This TCR was sampled from a male patient aged 2 to 10 who had a stem cell transplant for chronic granulomatous disease, so the T cells may come from the graft donor.

The chain's CDR3 is CSVDSSGNILRSYNEQFF. Written as DNA, the CDR3 is TGCAGCGTTGACTCTAGCGGGAATATCCTACGATCCTACAATGAGCAGTTCTTC. The J gene is TRBJ2-1, the V gene TRBV29-1, with 9 bases aligning to TRBD2. The CDR3 runs to 18 residues. CDR1 and CDR2 (germline): SQVTM, ANQGSEA. Trimming removed 3 bases from V and 1 base from J; junction bases left unmatched: 13.